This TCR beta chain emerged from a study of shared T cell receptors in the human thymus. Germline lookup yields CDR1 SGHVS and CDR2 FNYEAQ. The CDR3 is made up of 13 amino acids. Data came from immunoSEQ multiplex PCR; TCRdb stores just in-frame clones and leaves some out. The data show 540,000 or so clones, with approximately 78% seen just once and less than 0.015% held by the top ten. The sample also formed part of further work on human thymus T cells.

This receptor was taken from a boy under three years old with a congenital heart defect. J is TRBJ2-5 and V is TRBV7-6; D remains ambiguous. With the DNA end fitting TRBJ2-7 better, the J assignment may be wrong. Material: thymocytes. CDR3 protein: CASSIQSSYEQYF. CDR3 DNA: TGTGCCAGCAGCATTCAAAGCTCCTACGAGCAGTACTTC.